A selection of T cell receptor beta chains follows, all from one sample in a study of blood T cell repertoires in COVID-19. Method: immunoSEQ multiplex PCR; TCRdb's copy keeps in-frame clones and lacks some. Found here are 150,000 to 200,000 clones, just over 85% of them singletons; the top ten hold 9% to 10%. Material: PBMCs or T cells enriched from blood (not recorded which). The source is a woman between 18 and 29 years old who had recovered from COVID-19. CDR3s include the opening cysteine and the closing phenylalanine or tryptophan.

>TRBJ1-2|15|TRBV10-2
CASSGPGTNPYGYTF
>TRBJ2-3|14|TRBV5-1
CASSLNGREDTQYF
>TRBJ2-5|15|TRBV6-2/TRBV6-3
CASSTSGGTQETQYF
>TRBJ1-2|16|TRBV5-8
CASSLAASGRYSGYTF
>TRBJ2-5|15|TRBV24-1
CATSDLSGGRETQYF
>TRBJ2-7|11|TRBV20-1
CSVGGPYEQYF
>TRBJ2-7|14|TRBV5-1
CASSLVGGSYEQYF
>TRBJ2-7|23|TRBV5-1
CASSGYVEDRTPGLARNYYEQYF
>TRBJ2-5|13|TRBV28
CASSLEAQETQYF
>TRBJ2-5|17|TRBV30
CAWSVWREPGLRETQYF
>TRBJ2-3|14|TRBV7-2
CASSLVANVDTQYF
>TRBJ1-2|15|TRBV5-5
CASRQGQGSSYGYTF
>TRBJ1-2|14|TRBV27
CASRGDGQGYGYTF
>TRBJ1-2|15|TRBV11-2
CASSFAPQVLRQQDF
>TRBJ1-6|15|TRBV30
CAWTRRDSNNSPLHF
>TRBJ2-2|16|TRBV6-1
CASSDRRGAGAGELFF
>TRBJ1-5|16|TRBV6-5
CASSYSSGQTNQPQHF
>TRBJ2-1|18|TRBV3-1/TRBV3-2
CASSLSPLLAGVPNEQFF
>TRBJ2-3|13|TRBV6-1
CASSDIVGETQYF
>TRBJ2-5|15|TRBV24-1
CATSDLDRDAETQYF
>TRBJ1-6|14|TRBV18
CASSPTRENSPLHF
>TRBJ2-3|16|TRBV5-4
CASSFTGGTRTDTQYF
>TRBJ2-2|16|TRBV30
CAWDHVAGGNTGELFF
>TRBJ1-2|16|TRBV18
CASSPSSGQGDYGYTF
>TRBJ2-4|15|TRBV28
CASIGGALTKNIQYF